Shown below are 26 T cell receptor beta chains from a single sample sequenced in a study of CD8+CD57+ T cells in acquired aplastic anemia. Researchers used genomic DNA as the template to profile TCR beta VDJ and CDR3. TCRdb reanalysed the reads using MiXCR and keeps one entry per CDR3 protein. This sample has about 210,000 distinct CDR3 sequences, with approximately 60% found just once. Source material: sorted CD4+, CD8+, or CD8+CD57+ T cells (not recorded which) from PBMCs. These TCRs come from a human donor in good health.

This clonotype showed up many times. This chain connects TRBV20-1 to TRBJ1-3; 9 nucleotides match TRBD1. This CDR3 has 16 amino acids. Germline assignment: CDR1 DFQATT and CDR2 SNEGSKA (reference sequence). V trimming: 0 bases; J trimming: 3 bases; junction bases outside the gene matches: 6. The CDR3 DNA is TGCAGTGCTAGAGATTTACAGGGGGCGGATGGAAACACCATATATTTT. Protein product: CSARDLQGADGNTIYF.

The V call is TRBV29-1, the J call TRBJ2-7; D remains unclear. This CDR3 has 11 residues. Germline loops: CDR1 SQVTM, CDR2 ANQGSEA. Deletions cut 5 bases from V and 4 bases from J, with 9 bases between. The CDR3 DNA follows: TGCAGCGTTTTCGTGGGTTACGAGCAGTACTTC. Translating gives CSVFVGYEQYF.

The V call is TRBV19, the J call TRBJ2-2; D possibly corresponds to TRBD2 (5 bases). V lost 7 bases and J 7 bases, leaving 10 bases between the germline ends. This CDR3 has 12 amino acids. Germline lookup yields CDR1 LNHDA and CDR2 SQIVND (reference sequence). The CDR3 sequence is CASTEGGGELFF. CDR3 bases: TGTGCCAGTACGGAAGGAGGCGGGGAGCTGTTTTTT. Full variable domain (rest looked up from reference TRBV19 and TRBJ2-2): DGGITQSPKYLFRKEGQNVTLSCEQNLNHDAMYWYRQDPGQGLRLIYYSQIVNDFQKGDIAEGYSVSREKKESFPLTVTSAQKNPTAFYLCASTEGGGELFFGEGSRLTVL.

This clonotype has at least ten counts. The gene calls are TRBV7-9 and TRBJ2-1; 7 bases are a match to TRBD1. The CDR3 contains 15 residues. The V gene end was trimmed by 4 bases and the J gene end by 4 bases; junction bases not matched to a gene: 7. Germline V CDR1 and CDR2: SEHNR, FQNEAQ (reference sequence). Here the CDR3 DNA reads TGTGCCAGCAGCTACACCGGGACAGAATACAATGAGCAGTTCTTC. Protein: CASSYTGTEYNEQFF.

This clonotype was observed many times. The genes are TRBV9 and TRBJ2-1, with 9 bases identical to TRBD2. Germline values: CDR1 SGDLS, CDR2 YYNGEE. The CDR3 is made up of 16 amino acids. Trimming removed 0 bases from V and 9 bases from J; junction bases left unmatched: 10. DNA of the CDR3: TGTGCCAGCAGCGTAGTGGGAGTAGCGGGAGCCGGTGAGCAGTTCTTC. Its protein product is CASSVVGVAGAGEQFF.

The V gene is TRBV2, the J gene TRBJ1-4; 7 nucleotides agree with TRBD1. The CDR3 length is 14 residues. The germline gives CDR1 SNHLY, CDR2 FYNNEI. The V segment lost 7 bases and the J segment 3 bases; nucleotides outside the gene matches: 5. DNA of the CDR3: TGTGCCAGCACTACCGGACAGGCTAATGAAAAACTGTTTTTT. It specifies CASTTGQANEKLFF.

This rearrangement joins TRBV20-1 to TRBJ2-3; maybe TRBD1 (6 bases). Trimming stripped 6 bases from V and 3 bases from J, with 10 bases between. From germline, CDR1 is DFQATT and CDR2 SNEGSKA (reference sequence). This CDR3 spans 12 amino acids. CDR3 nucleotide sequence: TGCAGTGCGGACAGCGTAACAGATACGCAGTATTTT. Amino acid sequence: CSADSVTDTQYF.

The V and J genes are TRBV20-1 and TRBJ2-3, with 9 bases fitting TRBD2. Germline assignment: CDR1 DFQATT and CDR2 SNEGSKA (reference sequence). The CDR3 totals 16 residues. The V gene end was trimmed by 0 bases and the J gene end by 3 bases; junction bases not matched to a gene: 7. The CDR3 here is CSARDGAGGRTDTQYF. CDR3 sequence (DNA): TGCAGTGCTAGAGATGGGGCGGGGGGGAGAACAGATACGCAGTATTTT.

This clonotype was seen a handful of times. The CDR3 loop reads CASSIGQGAGELFF. CDR3 bases: TGTGCCAGTAGTATCGGACAGGGGGCCGGGGAGCTGTTTTTT. V and J are TRBV19 and TRBJ2-2; the match to TRBD1 covers 10 bases. Germline CDR1 and CDR2: LNHDA and SQIVND (reference sequence). J lost 6 bases, V lost 3 bases, and 1 base had no gene match. The CDR3 spans 14 residues. Full variable domain (remainder filled in from reference TRBV19 and TRBJ2-2): DGGITQSPKYLFRKEGQNVTLSCEQNLNHDAMYWYRQDPGQGLRLIYYSQIVNDFQKGDIAEGYSVSREKKESFPLTVTSAQKNPTAFYLCASSIGQGAGELFFGEGSRLTVL.

CDR3 sequence: CATSDSSPTQYF. CDR3 coding DNA: TGTGCCACCAGTGATTCTAGCCCGACGCAGTATTTT. The genes are TRBV24-1 and TRBJ2-3, with D possibly matching TRBD2 (5 bases). The germline V gene has CDR1 KGHDR and CDR2 SFDVKD. The CDR3 loop spans 12 amino acids. V lost 2 bases to trimming and J lost 9 bases, with 8 bases between them.

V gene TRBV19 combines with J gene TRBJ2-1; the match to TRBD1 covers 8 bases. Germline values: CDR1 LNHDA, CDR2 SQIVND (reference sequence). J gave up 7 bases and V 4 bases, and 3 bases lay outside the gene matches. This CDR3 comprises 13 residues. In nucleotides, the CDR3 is TGTGCCAGTAGTAGACAGGGGAAGAATGAGCAGTTCTTC. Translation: CASSRQGKNEQFF. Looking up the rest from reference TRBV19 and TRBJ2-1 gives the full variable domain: DGGITQSPKYLFRKEGQNVTLSCEQNLNHDAMYWYRQDPGQGLRLIYYSQIVNDFQKGDIAEGYSVSREKKESFPLTVTSAQKNPTAFYLCASSRQGKNEQFFGPGTRLTVL.

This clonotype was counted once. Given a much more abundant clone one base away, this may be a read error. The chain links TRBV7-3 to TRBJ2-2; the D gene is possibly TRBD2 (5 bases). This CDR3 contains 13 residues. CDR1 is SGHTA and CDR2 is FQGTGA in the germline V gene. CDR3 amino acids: CASSLSNTGELLF. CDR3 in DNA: TGTGCCAGCAGTTTAAGCAACACCGGGGAGCTGCTTTTT.

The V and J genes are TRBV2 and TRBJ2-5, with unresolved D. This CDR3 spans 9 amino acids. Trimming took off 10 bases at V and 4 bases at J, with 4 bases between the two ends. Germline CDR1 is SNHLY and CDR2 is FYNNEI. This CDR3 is CATTETQYF. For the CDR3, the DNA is TGTGCCACCACAGAGACCCAGTACTTC.

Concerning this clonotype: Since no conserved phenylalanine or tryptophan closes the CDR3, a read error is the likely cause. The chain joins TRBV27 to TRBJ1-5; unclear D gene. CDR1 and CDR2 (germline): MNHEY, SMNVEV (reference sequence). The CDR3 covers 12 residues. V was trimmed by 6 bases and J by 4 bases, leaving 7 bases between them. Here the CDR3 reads CASRTTNQPQHL. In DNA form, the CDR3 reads TGTGCCAGCAGGACAACTAATCAGCCCCAGCATCTT.

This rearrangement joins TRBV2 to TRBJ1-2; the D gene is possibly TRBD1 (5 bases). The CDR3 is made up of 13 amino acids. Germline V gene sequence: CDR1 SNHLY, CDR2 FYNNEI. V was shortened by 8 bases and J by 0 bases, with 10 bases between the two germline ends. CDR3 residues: CASSLGANYGYTF. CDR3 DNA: TGTGCCAGCTCTTTGGGGGCTAACTATGGCTACACCTTC. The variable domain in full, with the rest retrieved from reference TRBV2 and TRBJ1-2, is EPEVTQTPSHQVTQMGQEVILRCVPISNHLYFYWYRQILGQKVEFLVSFYNNEISEKSEIFDDQFSVERPDGSNFTLKIRSTKLEDSAMYFCASSLGANYGYTFGSGTRLTVV.

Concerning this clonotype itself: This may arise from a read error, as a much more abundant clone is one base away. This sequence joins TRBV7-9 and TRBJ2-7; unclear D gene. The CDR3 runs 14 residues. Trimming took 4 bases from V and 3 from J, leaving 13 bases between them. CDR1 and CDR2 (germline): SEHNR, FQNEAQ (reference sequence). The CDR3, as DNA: TGTGCCAGCAGCTCCCCCCTGGACGGCTACGAGCAGTACTTC. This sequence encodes CASSSPLDGYEQYF. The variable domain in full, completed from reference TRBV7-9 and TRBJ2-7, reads DTGVSQNPRHKITKRGQNVTFRCDPISEHNRLYWYRQTLGQGPEFLTYFQNEAQLEKSRLLSDRFSAERPKGSFSTLEIQRTEQGDSAMYLCASSSPLDGYEQYFGPGTRLTVT.

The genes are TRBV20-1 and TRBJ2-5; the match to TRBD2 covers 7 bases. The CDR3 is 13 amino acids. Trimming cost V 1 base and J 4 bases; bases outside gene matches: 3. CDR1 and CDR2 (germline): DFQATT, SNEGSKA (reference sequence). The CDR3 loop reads CSARGAGVETQYF. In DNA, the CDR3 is TGCAGTGCTAGAGGGGCGGGGGTAGAGACCCAGTACTTC.

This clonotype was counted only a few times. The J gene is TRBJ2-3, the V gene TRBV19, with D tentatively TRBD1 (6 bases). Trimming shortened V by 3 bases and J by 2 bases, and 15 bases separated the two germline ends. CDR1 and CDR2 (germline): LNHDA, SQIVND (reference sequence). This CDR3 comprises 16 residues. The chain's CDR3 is CASSIYSTGNTDTQYF. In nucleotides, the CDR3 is TGTGCCAGTAGTATTTACTCGACAGGTAACACAGATACGCAGTATTTT. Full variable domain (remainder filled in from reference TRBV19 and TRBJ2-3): DGGITQSPKYLFRKEGQNVTLSCEQNLNHDAMYWYRQDPGQGLRLIYYSQIVNDFQKGDIAEGYSVSREKKESFPLTVTSAQKNPTAFYLCASSIYSTGNTDTQYFGPGTRLTVL.

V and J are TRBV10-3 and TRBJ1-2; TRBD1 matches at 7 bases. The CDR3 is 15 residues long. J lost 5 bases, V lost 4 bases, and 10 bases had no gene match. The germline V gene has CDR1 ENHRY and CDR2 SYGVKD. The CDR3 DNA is TGTGCCATCAGTGGGGGGACAGACTTTGGGTATGGCTACACCTTC. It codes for CAISGGTDFGYGYTF.

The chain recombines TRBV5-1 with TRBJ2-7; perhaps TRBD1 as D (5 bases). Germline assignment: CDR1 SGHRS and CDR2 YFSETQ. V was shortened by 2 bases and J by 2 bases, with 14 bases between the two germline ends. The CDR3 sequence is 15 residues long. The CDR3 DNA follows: TGCGCCAGCAGCTTCGGTGGTCAGGGTGCCTACGAGCAGTACTTC. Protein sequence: CASSFGGQGAYEQYF. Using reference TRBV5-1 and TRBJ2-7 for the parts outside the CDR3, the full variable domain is KAGVTQTPRYLIKTRGQQVTLSCSPISGHRSVSWYQQTPGQGLQFLFEYFSETQRNKGNFPGRFSGRQFSNSRSEMNVSTLELGDSALYLCASSFGGQGAYEQYFGPGTRLTVT.

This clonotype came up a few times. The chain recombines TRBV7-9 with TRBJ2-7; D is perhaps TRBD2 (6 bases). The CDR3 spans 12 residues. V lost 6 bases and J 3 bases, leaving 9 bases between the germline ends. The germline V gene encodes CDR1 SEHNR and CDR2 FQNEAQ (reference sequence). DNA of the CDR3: TGTGCCAGCAGTTCGGACTACTACGAGCAGTACTTC. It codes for CASSSDYYEQYF.

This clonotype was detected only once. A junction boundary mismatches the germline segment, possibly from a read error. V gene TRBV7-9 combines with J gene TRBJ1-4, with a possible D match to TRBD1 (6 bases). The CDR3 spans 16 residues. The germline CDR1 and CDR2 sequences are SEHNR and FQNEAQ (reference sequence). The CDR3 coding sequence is TGCGCCAGCAGCCCACGGGACACCGAAACTAATGAAAAACTGTTTTTT. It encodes CASSPRDTETNEKLFF.

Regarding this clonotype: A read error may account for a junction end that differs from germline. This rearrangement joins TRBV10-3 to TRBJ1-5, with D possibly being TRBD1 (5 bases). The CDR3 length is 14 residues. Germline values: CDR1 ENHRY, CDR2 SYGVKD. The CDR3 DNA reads TGTGCCATCAGTGACGTAGGGGTGGAACAGCACCAGCATTTT. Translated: CAISDVGVEQHQHF.

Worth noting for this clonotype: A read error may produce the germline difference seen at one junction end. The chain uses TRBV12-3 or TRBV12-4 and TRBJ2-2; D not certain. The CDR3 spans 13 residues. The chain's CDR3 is CASSLGTISPLFF. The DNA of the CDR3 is TGTGCCAGCAGCTTAGGTACAATTTCACCGCTGTTTTTT.

The CDR3 coding sequence is TGTGCCAGCAGCTTAGTTGGCGGACGGAACACTGAAGCTTTCTTT. Protein sequence: CASSLVGGRNTEAFF. The rearrangement uses TRBV7-2 and TRBJ1-1; D unclear. The ends were cut back, 1 base at V and 1 base at J, with 10 bases in the middle. Germline V CDR1 and CDR2: SGHTA, FQGNSA. The CDR3 runs 15 residues.

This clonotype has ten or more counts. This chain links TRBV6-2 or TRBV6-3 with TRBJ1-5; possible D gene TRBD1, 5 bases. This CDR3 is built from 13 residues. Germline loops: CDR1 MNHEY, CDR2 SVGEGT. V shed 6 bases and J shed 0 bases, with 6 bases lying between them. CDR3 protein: CASRDNSNQPQHF. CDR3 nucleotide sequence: TGTGCCAGCAGGGACAATAGCAATCAGCCCCAGCATTTT.